The TCR beta chain under discussion was sequenced for a study of cytomegalovirus exposure and HLA in healthy donors. Regarding the study as a whole: Later analysis reportedly placed an Asian-associated ancestry cluster below the roughly 700-donor mean in N-insertions. The classifier reportedly diagnosed cytomegalovirus status with high specificity and sensitivity. Sequences of the TCR beta chain were said to predict the HLA-A and HLA-B alleles of most subjects accurately.

Trimming removed 8 bases from V and 3 bases from J; junction bases left unmatched: 7. CDR1 MNHEY and CDR2 SMNVEV come from the germline V gene (reference sequence). The CDR3 is made up of 14 amino acids. Primers for the PCR totalled 60 Vbeta and 13 Jbeta. Clones were read by immunoSEQ multiplex PCR, and TCRdb kept only the in-frame ones, dropping some. The repertoire holds about 160,000 clones, around nine tenths seen once, with roughly 2% in the top ten. On this clone itself: Its antigen is currently unknown.

The origin of this receptor is a woman between 18 and 30 years old in good health and CMV-seronegative. The chain recombines TRBV27 with TRBJ1-5, with 7 bases fitting TRBD1. Specimen: PBMCs. This CDR3 is CASRNRGPNQPQHF. Written as DNA, the CDR3 is TGTGCCAGCCGGAACAGGGGCCCCAATCAGCCCCAGCATTTT.